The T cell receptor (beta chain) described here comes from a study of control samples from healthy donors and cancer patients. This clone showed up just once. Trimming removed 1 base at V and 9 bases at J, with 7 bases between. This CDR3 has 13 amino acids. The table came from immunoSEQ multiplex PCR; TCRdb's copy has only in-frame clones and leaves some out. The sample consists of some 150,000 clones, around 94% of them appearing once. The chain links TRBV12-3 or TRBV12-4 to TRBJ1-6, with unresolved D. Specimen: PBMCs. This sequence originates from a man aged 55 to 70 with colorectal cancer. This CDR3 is CASSLVASSPLHF. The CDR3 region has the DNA TGTGCCAGCAGTTTAGTGGCGTCTTCACCCCTCCACTTT.